These T cell receptor beta chains were read from a single sample in a study of T cells in Graves' hyperthyroidism and ophthalmopathy. A single record per CDR3 protein comes from TCRdb applying MiXCR to the multiplex PCR reads. This sample yields approximately 350,000 distinct CDR3 sequences, of which around 15% are seen a single time; about 21% belongs to the top ten. Sequenced sample: blood. The source of these receptors is a woman aged 60-75 years with Graves' ophthalmopathy. Each CDR3 is given with its conserved first and last residue. A D gene is named only where the DNA matches it firmly. Not every row has a clone size; where given, it reads once, few, many or a size class.

V gene: TRBV5-1
clone size: -
J gene: TRBJ2-3
D gene: TRBD2
CDR3 DNA: TGCGCCAGCAGCTTAGGCGGGAGGGACACAGATACGCAGTATTTT
CDR3 protein: CASSLGGRDTDTQYF

V gene: TRBV4-2
clone size: -
J gene: TRBJ2-5
D gene: TRBD2
CDR3 DNA: TGTGCCAGCAGCCAAGATTGGAGGGCTAGCGGGTCTGAAGAGACCCAGTACTTC
CDR3 protein: CASSQDWRASGSEETQYF

V gene: TRBV20-1
clone size: many
J gene: TRBJ1-2
D gene: -
CDR3 DNA: TGCAGTGCTAGCGAACAGAACTATGGCTACACCTTC
CDR3 protein: CSASEQNYGYTF

V gene: TRBV7-3
clone size: many
J gene: TRBJ2-2
D gene: -
CDR3 DNA: TGTGCCAGCAGCTTAATGCCCAGGCAGAACACCGGGGAGCTGTTTTTT
CDR3 protein: CASSLMPRQNTGELFF

V gene: TRBV28
clone size: few
J gene: TRBJ2-3
D gene: -
CDR3 DNA: TGTGCCAGCAGTTTAACGGACCTTCAAAACACGCAGTATTTT
CDR3 protein: CASSLTDLQNTQYF

V gene: TRBV20-1
clone size: many
J gene: TRBJ1-2
D gene: -
CDR3 DNA: TGCAGTGCCACTGTCCGGGACAACTATGGCTACACCTTC
CDR3 protein: CSATVRDNYGYTF

V gene: TRBV7-2
clone size: -
J gene: TRBJ2-2
D gene: TRBD1
CDR3 DNA: TGTGCCAGCAGCGCGGGACAGGGAGGGACCGGGGAGCTGTTTTTT
CDR3 protein: CASSAGQGGTGELFF

V gene: TRBV20-1
clone size: many
J gene: TRBJ2-7
D gene: -
CDR3 DNA: TGCAGTGTCCCCCGGCGGACGACCTACGAGCGGTACTTC
CDR3 protein: CSVPRRTTYERYF

V gene: TRBV3-1
clone size: few
J gene: TRBJ2-7
D gene: -
CDR3 DNA: TGTGCCTGCAGCCAAGGAAACCCCTACGAGCAGTACTTC
CDR3 protein: CACSQGNPYEQYF

V gene: TRBV18
clone size: -
J gene: TRBJ2-5
D gene: TRBD2
CDR3 DNA: TGTGCCAGCTCACCCCAATCGGGACTAGCGGGTTTGTACTTC
CDR3 protein: CASSPQSGLAGLYF

V gene: TRBV10-2
clone size: few
J gene: TRBJ1-5
D gene: TRBD1
CDR3 DNA: TGCGCCAGCAGTGAGCGGGGGACAGGGGGAGGTCAGCCCCAGCATTTT
CDR3 protein: CASSERGTGGGQPQHF

V gene: TRBV9
clone size: many
J gene: TRBJ1-1
D gene: -
CDR3 DNA: TGTGCCAGCAGCGTAGGAGTAGGGAGCGGGACTGAAGCTTTCTTT
CDR3 protein: CASSVGVGSGTEAFF

V gene: TRBV28
clone size: -
J gene: TRBJ1-1
D gene: TRBD1
CDR3 DNA: TGTGCCAGCAGTAGGACAGGCTACCCCGAAGCTTTCTTT
CDR3 protein: CASSRTGYPEAFF

V gene: TRBV9
clone size: -
J gene: TRBJ2-5
D gene: TRBD2
CDR3 DNA: TGTGCCAGCAGCGTAGGAGGGACTAGCGGACTCCAAGAGACCCAGTACTTC
CDR3 protein: CASSVGGTSGLQETQYF

V gene: TRBV5-1
clone size: few
J gene: TRBJ2-3
D gene: -
CDR3 DNA: TGCGCCAGCAGCTTGTCCCAAGTGGGAGGATGGGATACGCAGTATTTT
CDR3 protein: CASSLSQVGGWDTQYF

V gene: TRBV2
clone size: many
J gene: TRBJ1-5
D gene: -
CDR3 DNA: TGTGCCAGCAGTGACTTACGGAACAATCAGCCCCAGCATTTT
CDR3 protein: CASSDLRNNQPQHF

V gene: TRBV7-3
clone size: -
J gene: TRBJ2-1
D gene: -
CDR3 DNA: TGTGCCAGCAGCCTGGACTCCGCCTACAATGAGCAGTTCTTC
CDR3 protein: CASSLDSAYNEQFF

V gene: TRBV19
clone size: -
J gene: TRBJ2-7
D gene: -
CDR3 DNA: TGTGCCAGTAGTATATCCCGGGACGGCCCGTACGAGCAGTACTTC
CDR3 protein: CASSISRDGPYEQYF

V gene: TRBV28
clone size: -
J gene: TRBJ2-1
D gene: TRBD2
CDR3 DNA: TGTGCCAGCAGTCTGGCGGGGGGGGGGCTAAATGAGCAGTTCTTC
CDR3 protein: CASSLAGGGLNEQFF

V gene: TRBV3-1
clone size: many
J gene: TRBJ1-2
D gene: -
CDR3 DNA: TGTGCCAGCAGCCAAGGACCGGCGACCAACTATGGCTACACCTTC
CDR3 protein: CASSQGPATNYGYTF

V gene: TRBV20-1
clone size: -
J gene: TRBJ1-5
D gene: -
CDR3 DNA: TGCAGTGCTCCCCCCGGGGGAAATAGCAATCAGCCCCAGCATTTT
CDR3 protein: CSAPPGGNSNQPQHF

V gene: TRBV5-1
clone size: many
J gene: TRBJ2-1
D gene: -
CDR3 DNA: TGCGCCAGCAGCTTGTACAACTACAATGAGCAGTTCTTC
CDR3 protein: CASSLYNYNEQFF